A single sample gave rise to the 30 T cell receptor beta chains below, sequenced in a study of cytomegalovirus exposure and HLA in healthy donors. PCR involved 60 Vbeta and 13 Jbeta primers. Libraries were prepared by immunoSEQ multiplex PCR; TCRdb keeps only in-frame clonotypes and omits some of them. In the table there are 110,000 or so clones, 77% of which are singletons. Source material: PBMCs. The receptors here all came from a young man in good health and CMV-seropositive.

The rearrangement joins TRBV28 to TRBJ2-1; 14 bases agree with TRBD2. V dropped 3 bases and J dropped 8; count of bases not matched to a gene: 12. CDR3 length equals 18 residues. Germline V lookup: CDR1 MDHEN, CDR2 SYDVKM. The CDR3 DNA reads TGTGCCAGCAGTTTGCCGACTAGCGGGAGGGATTGGGGGGATGAGCAGTTCTTC. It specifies CASSLPTSGRDWGDEQFF.

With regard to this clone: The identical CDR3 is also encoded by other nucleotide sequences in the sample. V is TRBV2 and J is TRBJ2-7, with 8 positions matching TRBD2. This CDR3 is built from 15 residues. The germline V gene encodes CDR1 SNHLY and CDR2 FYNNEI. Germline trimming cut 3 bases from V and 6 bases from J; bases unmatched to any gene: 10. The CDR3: CASSEETRGGLEQYF. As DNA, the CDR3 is TGTGCCAGCAGTGAGGAAACACGGGGGGGCCTCGAGCAGTACTTC. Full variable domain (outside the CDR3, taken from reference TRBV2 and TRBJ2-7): EPEVTQTPSHQVTQMGQEVILRCVPISNHLYFYWYRQILGQKVEFLVSFYNNEISEKSEIFDDQFSVERPDGSNFTLKIRSTKLEDSAMYFCASSEETRGGLEQYFGPGTRLTVT.

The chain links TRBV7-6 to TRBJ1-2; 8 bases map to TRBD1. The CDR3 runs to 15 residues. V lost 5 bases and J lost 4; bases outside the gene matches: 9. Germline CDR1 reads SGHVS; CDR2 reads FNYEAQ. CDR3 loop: CASSRGQGGLYGYTF. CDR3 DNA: TGTGCCAGCAGCCGTGGACAGGGCGGCCTCTATGGCTACACCTTC.

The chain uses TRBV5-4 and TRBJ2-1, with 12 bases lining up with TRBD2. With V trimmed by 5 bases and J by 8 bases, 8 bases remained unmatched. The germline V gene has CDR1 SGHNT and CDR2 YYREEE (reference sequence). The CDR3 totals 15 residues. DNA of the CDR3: TGTGCCAGCAGAACGACTAGCGGGAGAGGGGATGAGCAGTTCTTC. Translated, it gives CASRTTSGRGDEQFF.

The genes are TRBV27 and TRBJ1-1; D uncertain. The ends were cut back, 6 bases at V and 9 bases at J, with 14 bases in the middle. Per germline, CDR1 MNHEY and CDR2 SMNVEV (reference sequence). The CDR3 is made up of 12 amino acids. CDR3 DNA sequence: TGTGCCAGCAGCCCCTCTCCTGGGCAAGCTTTCTTT. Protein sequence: CASSPSPGQAFF.

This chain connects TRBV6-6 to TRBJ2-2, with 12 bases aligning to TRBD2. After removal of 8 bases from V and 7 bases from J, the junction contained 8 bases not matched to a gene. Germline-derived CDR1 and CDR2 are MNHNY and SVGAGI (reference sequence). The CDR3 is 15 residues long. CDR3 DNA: TGTGCCAGCCTACCTAGCGGGAGGGCAATCGGGGAGCTGTTTTTT. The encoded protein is CASLPSGRAIGELFF.

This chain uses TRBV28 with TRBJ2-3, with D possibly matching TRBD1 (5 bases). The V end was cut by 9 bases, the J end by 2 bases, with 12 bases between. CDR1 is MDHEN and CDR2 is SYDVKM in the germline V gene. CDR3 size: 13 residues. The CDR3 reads CASWGRITDTQYF. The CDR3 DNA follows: TGTGCCAGTTGGGGCAGGATCACAGATACGCAGTATTTT.

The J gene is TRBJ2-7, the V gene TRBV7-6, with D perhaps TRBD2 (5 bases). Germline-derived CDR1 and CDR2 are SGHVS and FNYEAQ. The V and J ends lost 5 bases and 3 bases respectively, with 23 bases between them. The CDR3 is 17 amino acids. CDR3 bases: TGTGCCAGCAGCCCCGGGGAACGTCTCAGCGGAGTCTACGAGCAGTACTTC. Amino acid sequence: CASSPGERLSGVYEQYF.

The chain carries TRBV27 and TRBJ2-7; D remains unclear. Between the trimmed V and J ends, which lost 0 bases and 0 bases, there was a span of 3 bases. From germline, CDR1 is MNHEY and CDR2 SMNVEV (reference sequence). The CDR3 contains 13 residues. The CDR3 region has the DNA TGTGCCAGCAGTTTATCCCACTCCTACGAGCAGTACTTC. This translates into CASSLSHSYEQYF.

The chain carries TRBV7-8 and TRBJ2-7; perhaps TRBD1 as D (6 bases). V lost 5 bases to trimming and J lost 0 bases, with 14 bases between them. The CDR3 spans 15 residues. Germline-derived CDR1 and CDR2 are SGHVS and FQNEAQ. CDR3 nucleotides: TGTGCCAGCAGCCCCCTACAGGGTAACTCCTACGAGCAGTACTTC. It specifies CASSPLQGNSYEQYF.

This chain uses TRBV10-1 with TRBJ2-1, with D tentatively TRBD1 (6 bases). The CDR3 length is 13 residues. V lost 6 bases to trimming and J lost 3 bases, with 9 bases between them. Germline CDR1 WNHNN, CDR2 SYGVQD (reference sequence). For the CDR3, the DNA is TGCGCCAGCAGCGCGGACAGCTACAATGAGCAGTTCTTC. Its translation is CASSADSYNEQFF.

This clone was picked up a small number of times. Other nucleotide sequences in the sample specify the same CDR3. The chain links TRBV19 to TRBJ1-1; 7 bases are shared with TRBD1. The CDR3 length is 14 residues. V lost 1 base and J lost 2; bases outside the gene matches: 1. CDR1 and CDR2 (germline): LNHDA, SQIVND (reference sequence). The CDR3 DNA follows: TGTGCCAGTAGTATAGGACAGGGAAACACTGAAGCTTTCTTT. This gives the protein CASSIGQGNTEAFF.

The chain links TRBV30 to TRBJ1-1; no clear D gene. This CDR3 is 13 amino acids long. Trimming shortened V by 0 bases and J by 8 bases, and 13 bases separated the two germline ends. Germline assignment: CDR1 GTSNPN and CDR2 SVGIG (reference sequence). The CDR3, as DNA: TGTGCCTGGAGTGTGGGCCCTTCTCCAGAAGCTTTCTTT. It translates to CAWSVGPSPEAFF.

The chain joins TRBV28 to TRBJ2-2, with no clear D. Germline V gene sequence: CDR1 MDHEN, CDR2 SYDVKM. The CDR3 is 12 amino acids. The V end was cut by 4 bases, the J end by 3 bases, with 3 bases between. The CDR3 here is CASSSDTGELFF. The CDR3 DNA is TGTGCCAGCAGTTCAGACACCGGGGAGCTGTTTTTT.

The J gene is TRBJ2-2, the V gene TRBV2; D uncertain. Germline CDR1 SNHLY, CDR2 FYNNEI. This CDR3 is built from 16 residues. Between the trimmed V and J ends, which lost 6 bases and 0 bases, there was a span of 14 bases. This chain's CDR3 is CASRFRVNANTGELFF. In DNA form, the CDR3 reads TGTGCCAGCAGATTCCGGGTTAACGCGAACACCGGGGAGCTGTTTTTT.

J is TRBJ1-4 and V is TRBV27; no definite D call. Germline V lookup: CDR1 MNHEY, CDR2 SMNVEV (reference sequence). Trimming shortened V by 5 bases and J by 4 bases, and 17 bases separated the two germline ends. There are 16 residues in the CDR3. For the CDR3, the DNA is TGTGCCAGCAGTGCCCAGCGAGGCCTATATAATGAAAAACTGTTTTTT. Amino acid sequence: CASSAQRGLYNEKLFF.

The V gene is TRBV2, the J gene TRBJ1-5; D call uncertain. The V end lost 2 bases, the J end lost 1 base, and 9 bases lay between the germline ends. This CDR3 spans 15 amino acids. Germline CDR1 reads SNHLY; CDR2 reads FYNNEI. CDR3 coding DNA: TGTGCCAGCAGTGAACAGCAACTAAGCAATCAGCCCCAGCATTTT. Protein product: CASSEQQLSNQPQHF.

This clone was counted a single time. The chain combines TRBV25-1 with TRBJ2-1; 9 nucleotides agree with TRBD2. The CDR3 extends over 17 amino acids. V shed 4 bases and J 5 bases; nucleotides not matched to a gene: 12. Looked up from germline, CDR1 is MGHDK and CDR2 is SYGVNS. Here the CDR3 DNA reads TGTGCCAGCAGTGTCGCTGCGGGGGGGCTAACGAACAATGAGCAGTTCTTC. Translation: CASSVAAGGLTNNEQFF. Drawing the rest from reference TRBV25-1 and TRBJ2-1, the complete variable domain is EADIYQTPRYLVIGTGKKITLECSQTMGHDKMYWYQQDPGMELHLIHYSYGVNSTEKGDLSSESTVSRIRTEHFPLTLESARPSHTSQYLCASSVAAGGLTNNEQFFGPGTRLTVL.

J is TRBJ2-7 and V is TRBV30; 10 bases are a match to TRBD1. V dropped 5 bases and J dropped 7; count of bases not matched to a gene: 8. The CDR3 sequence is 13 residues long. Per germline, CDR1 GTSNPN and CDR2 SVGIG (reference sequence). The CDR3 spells CAWGGQGNGEQYF. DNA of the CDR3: TGTGCCTGGGGGGGACAGGGGAATGGGGAGCAGTACTTC.

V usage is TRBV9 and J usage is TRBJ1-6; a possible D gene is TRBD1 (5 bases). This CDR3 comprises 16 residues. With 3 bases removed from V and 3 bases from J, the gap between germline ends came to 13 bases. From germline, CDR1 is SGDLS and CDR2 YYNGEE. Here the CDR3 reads CASSEVADSYNSPLHF. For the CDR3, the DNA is TGTGCCAGCAGCGAAGTAGCCGACAGCTATAATTCACCCCTCCACTTT. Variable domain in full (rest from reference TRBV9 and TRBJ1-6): DSGVTQTPKHLITATGQRVTLRCSPRSGDLSVYWYQQSLDQGLQFLIQYYNGEERAKGNILERFSAQQFPDLHSELNLSSLELGDSALYFCASSEVADSYNSPLHFGNGTRLTVT.

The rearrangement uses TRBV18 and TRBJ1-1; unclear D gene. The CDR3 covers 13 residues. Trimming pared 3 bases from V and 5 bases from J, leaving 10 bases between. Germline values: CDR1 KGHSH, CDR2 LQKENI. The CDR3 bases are TGTGCCAGCTCACCCGGGATGGGGACTGAAGCTTTCTTT. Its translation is CASSPGMGTEAFF.

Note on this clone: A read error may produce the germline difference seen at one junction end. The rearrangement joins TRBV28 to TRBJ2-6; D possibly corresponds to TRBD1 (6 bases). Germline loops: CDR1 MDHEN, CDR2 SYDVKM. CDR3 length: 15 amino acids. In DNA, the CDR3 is TGTGCCAGCAGTCTCAGGGGCTCTGGGGCCAACGGCCTGACTTTC. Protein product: CASSLRGSGANGLTF.

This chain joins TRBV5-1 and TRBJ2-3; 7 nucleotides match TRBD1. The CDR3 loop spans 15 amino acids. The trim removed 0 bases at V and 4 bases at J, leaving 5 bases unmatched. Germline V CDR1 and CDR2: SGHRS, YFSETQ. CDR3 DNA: TGCGCCAGCAGCTTGGGAGGACAGGTCCCAGATACGCAGTATTTT. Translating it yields CASSLGGQVPDTQYF.

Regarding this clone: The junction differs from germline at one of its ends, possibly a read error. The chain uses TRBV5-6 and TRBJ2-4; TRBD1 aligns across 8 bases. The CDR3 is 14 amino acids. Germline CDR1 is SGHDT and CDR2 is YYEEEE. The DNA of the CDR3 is TGTGCCAGCAGCGTGGACAGGGTAGTAAACAGTCAGTACTTC. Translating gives CASSVDRVVNSQYF.

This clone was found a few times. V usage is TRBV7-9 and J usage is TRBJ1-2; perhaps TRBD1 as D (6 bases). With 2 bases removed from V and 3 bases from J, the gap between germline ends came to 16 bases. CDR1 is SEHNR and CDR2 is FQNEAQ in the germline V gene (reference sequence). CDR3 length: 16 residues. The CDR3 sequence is CASSLRGGGQHYGYTF. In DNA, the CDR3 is TGTGCCAGCAGCTTAAGGGGTGGAGGACAGCACTATGGCTACACCTTC.

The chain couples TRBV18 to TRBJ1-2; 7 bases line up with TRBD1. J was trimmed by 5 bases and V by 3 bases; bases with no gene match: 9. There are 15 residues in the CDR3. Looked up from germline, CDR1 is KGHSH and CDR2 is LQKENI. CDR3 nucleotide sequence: TGTGCCAGCTCACCCCAGAGGGGGCCGACGTATGGCTACACCTTC. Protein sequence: CASSPQRGPTYGYTF. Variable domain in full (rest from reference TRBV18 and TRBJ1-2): NAGVMQNPRHLVRRRGQEARLRCSPMKGHSHVYWYRQLPEEGLKFMVYLQKENIIDESGMPKERFSAEFPKEGPSILRIQQVVRGDSAAYFCASSPQRGPTYGYTFGSGTRLTVV.

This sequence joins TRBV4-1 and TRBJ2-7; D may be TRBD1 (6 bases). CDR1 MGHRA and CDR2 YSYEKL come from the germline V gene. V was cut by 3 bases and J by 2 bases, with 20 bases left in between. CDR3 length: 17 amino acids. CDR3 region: CASSQGYPGQGTYEQYF. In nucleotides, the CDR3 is TGCGCCAGCAGCCAGGGTTACCCGGGACAAGGAACCTACGAGCAGTACTTC.

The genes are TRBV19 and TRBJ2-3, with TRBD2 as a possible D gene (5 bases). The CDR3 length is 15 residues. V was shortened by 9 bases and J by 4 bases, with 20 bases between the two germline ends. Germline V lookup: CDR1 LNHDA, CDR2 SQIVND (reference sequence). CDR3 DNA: TGTGCCAGCGCAACCACCGGGATTGGGGCAGATACGCAGTATTTT. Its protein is CASATTGIGADTQYF.

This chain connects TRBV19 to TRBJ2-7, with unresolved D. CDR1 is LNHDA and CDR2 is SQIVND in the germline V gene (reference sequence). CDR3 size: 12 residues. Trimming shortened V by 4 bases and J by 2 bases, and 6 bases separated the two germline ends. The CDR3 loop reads CASSSGPYEQYF. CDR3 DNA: TGTGCCAGTAGTAGCGGTCCCTACGAGCAGTACTTC.

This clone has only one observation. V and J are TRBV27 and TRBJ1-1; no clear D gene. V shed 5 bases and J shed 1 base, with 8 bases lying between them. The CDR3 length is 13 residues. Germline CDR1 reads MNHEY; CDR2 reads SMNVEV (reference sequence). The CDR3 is CASSPGSNTEAFF. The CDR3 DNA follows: TGTGCCAGCAGTCCTGGCTCGAACACTGAAGCTTTCTTT.